This TCR beta chain was retrieved from a study of neoadjuvant anti-PD-1 for oral cavity cancer. Study-level background: Before surgery, most patients got three to four biweekly 3 mg/kg nivolumab doses. Patients without progression got a fourth dose around day 43.

The time point is: after neoadjuvant nivolumab, at surgical resection. Patients were newly diagnosed with stage II-IVA oral cavity squamous cell carcinoma without prior systemic or radiation treatment. Six replicates per PBMC sample, mostly from around 500 ng of genomic DNA. The repertoire was sequenced with immunoSEQ multiplex PCR; TCRdb's copy has only in-frame clones and lacks some. The repertoire has approximately 9,500 clones, more than 70% of them found once; the top ten carry 3.5% to 5%. The ends lost 4 bases at V and 6 bases at J; junction bases unmatched: 5. This CDR3 comprises 13 residues. The V gene's germline CDR1 is SGHDT and CDR2 YYEEEE.

The genes are TRBV5-6 and TRBJ1-1, with TRBD1 matching over 8 bases. Sequencing was performed on PBMCs, taken after nivolumab (anti-PD-1) treatment. The receptor's source is a person between 40 and 85 years old with oral cavity squamous cell carcinoma. CDR3 coding DNA: TGTGCCAGCAGCCCCAGACAGGGGTCTGAAGCTTTCTTT. Its translation: CASSPRQGSEAFF.